Presented here are 18 T cell receptor beta chains from one specimen sequenced in a study of blood T cell repertoires in COVID-19. Using immunoSEQ multiplex PCR, the repertoire was profiled, and TCRdb retains in-frame clones only, with some absent. The sample lists 90,000 to 100,000 clones, roughly 89% occurring once. The sample was peripheral blood. The receptors derive from a woman between 55 and 75 years old with COVID-19, enrolled during active disease.

The chain combines TRBV27 with TRBJ1-1; TRBD1 matches 7 bases. There are 16 residues in the CDR3. V was pared by 4 bases and J by 0 bases, with 8 bases of the junction left unmatched. Per germline, CDR1 MNHEY and CDR2 SMNVEV (reference sequence). The CDR3 region is CASSSLPTGLNTEAFF. In nucleotides, the CDR3 is TGTGCCAGCAGTTCCCTACCGACAGGGTTGAACACTGAAGCTTTCTTT.

This sequence joins TRBV6-5 and TRBJ2-4; D may be TRBD2 (5 bases). The CDR3 totals 14 residues. Germline V gene data show CDR1 as MNHEY and CDR2 as SVGAGI. V was shortened by 0 bases and J by 5 bases, with 8 bases between the two germline ends. CDR3 nucleotide sequence: TGTGCCAGCAGTTACTCAGGGAGCCAAAACATTCAGTACTTC. This codes for CASSYSGSQNIQYF.

This chain connects TRBV30 to TRBJ1-4; TRBD1 aligns across 8 bases. Trimming took 3 bases from V and 6 from J; bases not matched to a gene: 6. Germline V gene sequence: CDR1 GTSNPN, CDR2 SVGIG (reference sequence). The CDR3 covers 14 residues. CDR3 protein: CAWSRDRRYEKLFF. DNA for the CDR3: TGTGCCTGGAGCCGGGACAGGCGATATGAAAAACTGTTTTTT.

J is TRBJ2-7 and V is TRBV7-2; 7 bases align to TRBD2. The length of the CDR3 is 14 residues. From germline, CDR1 is SGHTA and CDR2 FQGNSA. Losses at the gene ends were 1 base for V and 3 bases for J; bases not matched to a gene: 3. DNA of the CDR3: TGTGCCAGCAGCTTAGATACGGGGGGCTACGAGCAGTACTTC. It translates to CASSLDTGGYEQYF.

V is TRBV18 and J is TRBJ1-2; 7 bases fit TRBD1. Germline V gene lookup returns CDR1 KGHSH and CDR2 LQKENI. The CDR3 covers 13 residues. The V segment lost 3 bases and the J segment 3 bases; nucleotides outside the gene matches: 1. The CDR3 protein is CASSPDRDYGYTF. CDR3 in DNA: TGTGCCAGCTCACCTGACAGGGACTATGGCTACACCTTC.

CDR3 sequence: CASSTRTGRSYNSPLHF. The CDR3, as DNA: TGTGCCAGCAGCACGCGGACAGGGCGGTCCTATAATTCACCCCTCCACTTT. This chain connects TRBV5-5 to TRBJ1-6; TRBD1 matches at 8 bases. Germline loops: CDR1 SGHKS, CDR2 YYEKEE (reference sequence). The length of the CDR3 is 17 residues. The V segment lost 4 bases and the J segment 1 base; nucleotides outside the gene matches: 7.

This chain links TRBV7-9 with TRBJ2-1, with TRBD2 matching over 13 bases. CDR3 length: 15 amino acids. The V gene end was trimmed by 5 bases and the J gene end by 5 bases; junction bases not matched to a gene: 3. The V gene's germline CDR1 is SEHNR and CDR2 FQNEAQ (reference sequence). The CDR3 bases are TGTGCCAGCAGCGCAGGACTAGCGGGGGACAATGAGCAGTTCTTC. Translated, it gives CASSAGLAGDNEQFF.

V gene TRBV7-9 combines with J gene TRBJ1-2; the D gene is possibly TRBD1 (6 bases). Germline CDR1 is SEHNR and CDR2 is FQNEAQ (reference sequence). Trimming removed 5 bases from V and 0 bases from J, with 10 bases in between. This CDR3 has 14 amino acids. This CDR3 is CASSPTGPNYGYTF. CDR3 coding DNA: TGTGCCAGCAGCCCTACAGGGCCTAACTATGGCTACACCTTC.

The chain links TRBV30 to TRBJ1-1; no reliable D call. The V end lost 3 bases, the J end lost 1 base, and 9 bases lay between the germline ends. Germline CDR1 reads GTSNPN; CDR2 reads SVGIG (reference sequence). The CDR3 runs 13 residues. The CDR3 region has the DNA TGTGCCTGGAGGGTAACAGAGAACACTGAAGCTTTCTTT. Encoded protein: CAWRVTENTEAFF.

This CDR3 is CASSQDFSLRAGTEAFF. Written as DNA, the CDR3 is TGTGCCAGCAGCCAAGATTTTAGTCTCAGGGCGGGAACTGAAGCTTTCTTT. This chain connects TRBV4-2 to TRBJ1-1, with TRBD1 as a possible D gene (5 bases). Germline V CDR1 and CDR2: LGHNA, YNFKEQ. Trimming removed 0 bases from V and 5 bases from J, with 19 bases in between. This CDR3 region has 17 residues.

The chain combines TRBV11-3 with TRBJ1-1, with a weak D call TRBD1 (6 bases). The CDR3 spans 14 residues. Deletions cut 5 bases from V and 1 base from J, with 11 bases between. Germline-derived CDR1 and CDR2 are SGHNT and YENEEA. This CDR3 reads CASSKGQTNTEAFF. CDR3 DNA: TGTGCCAGCAGCAAGGGACAAACGAACACTGAAGCTTTCTTT.

The chain links TRBV6-2 or TRBV6-3 to TRBJ2-7; tentatively, D is TRBD1 (6 bases). Trimming removed 6 bases at V and 3 bases at J, with 9 bases between. CDR3 size: 12 residues. The germline V gene encodes CDR1 MNHEY and CDR2 SVGEGT. The CDR3 sequence: CASSPQGYEQYF. The CDR3 bases are TGTGCCAGCAGCCCACAGGGCTACGAGCAGTACTTC.

In its sample, this clone was seen once. The same CDR3 arises from other DNA sequences in this sample as well. The chain couples TRBV2 to TRBJ1-3; the D gene is possibly TRBD1 (6 bases). The CDR3 is 15 amino acids. Per the germline V gene, CDR1 is SNHLY and CDR2 is FYNNEI. Trimming pared 6 bases from V and 1 base from J, leaving 13 bases between. CDR3 bases: TGTGCCAGCAGCGCGACAGGAGATTCTGGAAACACCATATATTTT. This encodes CASSATGDSGNTIYF.

The genes are TRBV12-3 or TRBV12-4 and TRBJ2-7; 8 nucleotides line up with TRBD1. CDR3 length: 13 amino acids. With V trimmed by 2 bases and J by 4 bases, 1 base remained unmatched. The CDR3 is CASSLQGAYEQYF. Written as DNA, the CDR3 is TGTGCCAGCAGTTTACAGGGGGCTTACGAGCAGTACTTC.

The chain has TRBV3-1 (or the pseudogene TRBV3-2) and TRBJ2-2, with 7 bases lining up with TRBD1. The CDR3 contains 16 residues. V lost 0 bases, J lost 4 bases, and 5 bases stayed unmatched. Germline assignment: CDR1 LGHDT and CDR2 YNNKEL (reference sequence). The CDR3 reads CASSQEDDRATGELFF. The CDR3 DNA sequence: TGTGCCAGCAGCCAAGAAGATGACAGGGCCACCGGGGAGCTGTTTTTT.

The chain combines TRBV3-1 (or the pseudogene TRBV3-2) with TRBJ2-5; D might be TRBD2 (6 bases). The CDR3 has 13 residues. The germline CDR1 and CDR2 sequences are LGHDT and YNNKEL (reference sequence). Deletions cut 0 bases from V and 7 bases from J, with 9 bases between. CDR3 amino acids: CASSQDGGRTQYF. The CDR3 DNA reads TGTGCCAGCAGCCAAGACGGGGGTAGGACCCAGTACTTC.

The chain links TRBV14 to TRBJ2-7, with 12 bases identical to TRBD2. This CDR3 spans 17 amino acids. Germline values: CDR1 SGHDN, CDR2 FVKESK. V lost 4 bases and J lost 4; bases outside the gene matches: 11. The CDR3 sequence is CASSPMTSGGIGYEQYF. The CDR3 nucleotides are TGTGCCAGCAGCCCAATGACTAGCGGGGGAATCGGTTACGAGCAGTACTTC.

CDR3 nucleotides: TGTGCCAGCAGCTTAGCCCTACCGAACACTGAAGCTTTCTTT. It specifies CASSLALPNTEAFF. J is TRBJ1-1 and V is TRBV7-9; D not resolved. CDR3 length: 14 residues. V shed 0 bases and J shed 1 base, with 6 bases lying between them. CDR1 and CDR2 (germline): SEHNR, FQNEAQ (reference sequence).